This T cell receptor (beta chain) was profiled in a study of shared clonotypes between healthy human individuals. HIV-negative, healthy adults without recent acute infections or vaccinations were the donors. TCRdb's table, derived via immunoSEQ multiplex PCR, lists solely in-frame clones and lacks some. This table has 2 million to 3 million clones, approximately 94% appearing once. The CDR3 runs to 12 residues. The V end lost 4 bases, the J end lost 6 bases, and 9 bases lay between the germline ends. Germline lookup yields CDR1 SGDLS and CDR2 YYNGEE. The clonotype comes from a man between 18 and 35 years old in good health. Some clones in this sample may be carry-over from other donors' samples. What was sequenced was naive CD4+ T cells from PBMCs. Subset of the sample: CD45RA+ positively selected. The chain has TRBV9 and TRBJ2-3; D is uncertain. CDR3 in amino acids: CASSHTVDTQYF. Here the CDR3 DNA reads TGTGCCAGCAGCCACACGGTGGATACGCAGTATTTT.